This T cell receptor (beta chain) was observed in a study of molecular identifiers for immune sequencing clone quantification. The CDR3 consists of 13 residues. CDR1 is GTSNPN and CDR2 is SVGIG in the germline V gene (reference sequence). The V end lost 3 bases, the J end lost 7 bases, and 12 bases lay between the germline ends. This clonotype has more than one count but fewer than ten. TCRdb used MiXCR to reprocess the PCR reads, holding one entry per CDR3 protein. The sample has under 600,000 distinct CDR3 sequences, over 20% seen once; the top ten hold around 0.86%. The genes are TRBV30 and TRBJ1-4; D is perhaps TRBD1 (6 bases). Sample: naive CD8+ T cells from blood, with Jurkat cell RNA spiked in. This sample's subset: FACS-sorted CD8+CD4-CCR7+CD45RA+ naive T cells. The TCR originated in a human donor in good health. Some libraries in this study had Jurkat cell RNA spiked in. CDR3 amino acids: CAWSSTGSEKLFF. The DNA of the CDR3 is TGTGCCTGGAGCTCCACAGGGAGTGAAAAACTGTTTTTT.